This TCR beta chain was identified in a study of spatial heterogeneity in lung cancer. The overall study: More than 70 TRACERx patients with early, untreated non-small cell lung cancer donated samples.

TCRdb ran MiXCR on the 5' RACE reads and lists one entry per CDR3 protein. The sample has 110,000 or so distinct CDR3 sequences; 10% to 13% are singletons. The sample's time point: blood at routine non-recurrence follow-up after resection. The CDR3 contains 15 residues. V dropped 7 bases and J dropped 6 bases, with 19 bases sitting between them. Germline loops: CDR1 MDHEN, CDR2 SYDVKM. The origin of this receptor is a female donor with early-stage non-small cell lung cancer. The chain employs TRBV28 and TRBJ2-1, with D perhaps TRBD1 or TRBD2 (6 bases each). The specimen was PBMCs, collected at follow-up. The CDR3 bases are TGTGCCAGCAATCCGAGCGGGTCCAGGGGCAATGAGCAGTTCTTC. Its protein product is CASNPSGSRGNEQFF. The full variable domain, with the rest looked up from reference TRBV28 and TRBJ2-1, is DVKVTQSSRYLVKRTGEKVFLECVQDMDHENMFWYRQDPGLGLRLIYFSYDVKMKEKGDIPEGYSVSREKKERFSLILESASTNQTSMYLCASNPSGSRGNEQFFGPGTRLTVL.